The rows below give T cell receptor beta chains drawn from one sample of a study of T cell repertoires in aging, cancer and after chemotherapy. TCRdb independently ran MiXCR on the multiplex PCR reads; one entry per CDR3 protein. The sample includes over 8,500 distinct CDR3 sequences, approximately 25% of them seen just once. Sequencing was performed on blood. The receptors here all came from a human donor in good health. Both conserved end residues are part of each CDR3. D genes are given only for firm matches. The size of a clone is reported for some rows only, either as once, few or many, or as a class for expanded clones.

d_call j_call v_call clone_size cdr3_nt cdr3_aa
TRBD2 TRBJ2-3 TRBV11-3 few TGTGCCAGCAGCTTAAGGACTAGCGGAGATACGCAGTATTTT CASSLRTSGDTQYF
TRBD2 TRBJ2-3 TRBV28 . TGTGCCAGCAGTTTCGTAGCGGGAGCCGCAGATACGCAGTATTTT CASSFVAGAADTQYF
. TRBJ1-1 TRBV20-1 few TGCAGTGCTAGAGGGGGGGCTGTGGACACTGAAGCTTTCTTT CSARGGAVDTEAFF
. TRBJ2-2 TRBV20-1 medium-sized TGCAGTGCGAGAGGAGGGACATTGGTCCGGGAGCTGTTTTTT CSARGGTLVRELFF
. TRBJ1-2 TRBV4-3 . TGCGCCAGCAGCCCTAGCCCCGGGGAACCCTATGGCTACACCTTC CASSPSPGEPYGYTF
. TRBJ2-3 TRBV20-1 few TGCAGTGCCCAGGACCCACTGGTCCGCGGCACAGATACGCAGTATTTT CSAQDPLVRGTDTQYF
TRBD2 TRBJ2-3 TRBV5-1 . TGCGCCAGCAGCTCGGGACTAGCGGGAATGGGTACGCAGTATTTT CASSSGLAGMGTQYF
. TRBJ2-7 TRBV28 . TGTGCCAGCACCTGGACAGTCTCCTACGAGCAGTACTTC CASTWTVSYEQYF
. TRBJ1-1 TRBV27 . TGTGCCAGTGGGGGGGAGAGTAACACTGAAGCTTTCTTT CASGGESNTEAFF
TRBD1 TRBJ1-6 TRBV9 . TGTGCCAGCAGCGTAGAGGGACAGGCCTATTCACCCCTCCACTTT CASSVEGQAYSPLHF
TRBD1 TRBJ1-2 TRBV6-2/TRBV6-3 medium-sized TGTGCCAGCAGCCCCGAGACAGGGGTTGGCTACACCTTC CASSPETGVGYTF
TRBD2 TRBJ2-4 TRBV19 . TGTGCCAGTACTTATAGCGGGAGTGGGGGGGCTTTAGCCAAAAACATTCAGTACTTC CASTYSGSGGALAKNIQYF
TRBD2 TRBJ2-3 TRBV20-1 medium-sized TGCAGTGCTAGTCGGCGGGAGTCGACAGATACGCAGTATTTT CSASRRESTDTQYF
. TRBJ2-4 TRBV7-9 . TGTGCCAGCAGTTCCAGGAGCGGAAAAAACATTCAGTACTTC CASSSRSGKNIQYF
. TRBJ2-5 TRBV27 . TGTGCCAGCAGTTTTGGCAGCCAAGAGTCCCAGTACTTC CASSFGSQESQYF
. TRBJ1-1 TRBV6-1 . TGTGCCAGCAGTGTTGGGGGGGGGAACACTGAAGCTTTCTTT CASSVGGGNTEAFF
TRBD2 TRBJ2-7 TRBV12-3/TRBV12-4 . TGTGCCAGCAGCGTAGGACTAGCGGGTAACTCCTACGAGCAGTACTTC CASSVGLAGNSYEQYF
TRBD2 TRBJ2-2 TRBV19 medium-sized TGTGCCAGTAGTGGCTCTAGCGGGAGGGTGAACACCGGGGAGCTGTTTTTT CASSGSSGRVNTGELFF
TRBD1 TRBJ1-5 TRBV7-9 few TGTGCCAGCAGAGAACCGATGGGCAGGGGGGGCCACCGCTGGATTTATTGTAGCAATCAGCCCCAGCATTTT CASREPMGRGGHRWIYCSNQPQHF
. TRBJ1-5 TRBV5-1 . TGCGCCAGCAGGTGGGGTTCGGGACAGCCCCAGCATTTT CASRWGSGQPQHF
. TRBJ1-3 TRBV7-9 medium-sized TGTGCCAGCAGCCCCGGAAACACCATATATTTT CASSPGNTIYF